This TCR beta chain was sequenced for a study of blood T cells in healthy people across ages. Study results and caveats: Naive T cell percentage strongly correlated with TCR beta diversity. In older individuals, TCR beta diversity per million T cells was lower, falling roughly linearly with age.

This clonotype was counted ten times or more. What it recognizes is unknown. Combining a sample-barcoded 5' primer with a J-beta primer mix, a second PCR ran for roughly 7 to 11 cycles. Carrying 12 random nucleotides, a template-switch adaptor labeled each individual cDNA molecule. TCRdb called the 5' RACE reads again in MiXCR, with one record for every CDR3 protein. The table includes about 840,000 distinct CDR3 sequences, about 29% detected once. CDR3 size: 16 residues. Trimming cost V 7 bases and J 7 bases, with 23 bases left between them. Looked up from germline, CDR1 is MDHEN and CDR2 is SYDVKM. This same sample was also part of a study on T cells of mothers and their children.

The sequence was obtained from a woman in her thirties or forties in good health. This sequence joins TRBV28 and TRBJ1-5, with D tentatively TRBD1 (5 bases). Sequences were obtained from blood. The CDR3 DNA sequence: TGTGCCAGCAACAGGCCCGGGAGAGGAACCGAACAGCCCCAGCATTTT. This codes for CASNRPGRGTEQPQHF.